The 3 T cell receptor beta chains below come from one sample, sequenced in a study of T cells in Graves' hyperthyroidism and ophthalmopathy. Authors of the study amplified TCR beta CDR3 regions from RNA transcripts. First-round RT-PCR of the TCR CDR3 relied on the HTBI primer set. TCRdb re-analysed the multiplex PCR reads in MiXCR, keeping a single row per CDR3 protein. The sample lists 300,000 to 500,000 distinct CDR3 sequences, about an eighth seen once, with 25% to 30% in the top ten. The sample comprised blood. Every receptor here comes from a middle-aged man with Graves' ophthalmopathy.

This chain uses TRBV28 with TRBJ2-4, with 7 bases identical to TRBD1. CDR1 is MDHEN, CDR2 SYDVKM, per germline. The CDR3 consists of 16 residues. The ends lost 2 bases at V and 5 bases at J; junction bases unmatched: 9. CDR3 DNA: TGTGCCAGCAGTTTACTTACCGACAGGGACCAAAACATTCAGTACTTC. Its protein is CASSLLTDRDQNIQYF.

This clonotype was seen more than once but under ten times. This rearrangement joins TRBV28 to TRBJ2-1; perhaps D is TRBD1 or TRBD2 (5 bases each). V was cut by 8 bases and J by 2 bases, with 10 bases left in between. The CDR3 is 13 residues long. Germline CDR1 is MDHEN and CDR2 is SYDVKM. CDR3 in amino acids: CASHGGAYNEQFF. Written as DNA, the CDR3 is TGTGCCAGCCATGGGGGTGCCTACAATGAGCAGTTCTTC. The full variable domain, its missing parts supplied by reference TRBV28 and TRBJ2-1, is DVKVTQSSRYLVKRTGEKVFLECVQDMDHENMFWYRQDPGLGLRLIYFSYDVKMKEKGDIPEGYSVSREKKERFSLILESASTNQTSMYLCASHGGAYNEQFFGPGTRLTVL.

Comments on this clonotype: At one end, the junction sequence differs from germline, possibly due to a read error. The chain employs TRBV7-7 and TRBJ1-6, with D unresolved. The CDR3 contains 18 residues. The germline CDR1 and CDR2 sequences are SSHAT and FNYEAQ (reference sequence). CDR3 in amino acids: CASSLDRAPHVGNSPLHF. CDR3 DNA sequence: TGTGCTAGCAGCTTAGACCGGGCTCCACACGTGGGGAATTCACCCCTCCACTTT.